This TCR beta chain was recovered during a study of Tregs in tolerant kidney transplant recipients. At the level of the study: Related graft donors supplied nonmyeloablative bone marrow transplants, and mixed chimerism was transient.

Profiled with immunoSEQ multiplex PCR; TCRdb holds only in-frame clones, not every one. The profile shows 60,000 or so clones, approximately 83% of them singletons. About this clone itself: Its specificity is not known.

Study-wide results and caveats: The small number of patients limits these findings pending further validation. The most relevant donor-specific Treg TCRbeta repertoire apparently came from expansion with activated donor B cells. Biological reproducibility was not directly addressed, but technical replication error appeared minimal.

This TCR came from a human donor who received a combined kidney and bone marrow transplant. Sequencing was performed on Tregs from blood, taken before the transplant.

The DNA of the CDR3 is TGTGCCAGCAGCGCAACTAGTGCCGGGGAGCTGTTTTTT. It translates to CASSATSAGELFF. The rearrangement links TRBV11-3 to TRBJ2-2; TRBD2 is a possible D gene (5 bases). The V end lost 5 bases, the J end lost 6 bases, and 10 bases lay between the germline ends. This CDR3 has 13 amino acids. Germline lookup yields CDR1 SGHNT and CDR2 YENEEA. The full variable domain, its missing parts supplied by reference TRBV11-3 and TRBJ2-2, is EAGVVQSPRYKIIEKKQPVAFWCNPISGHNTLYWYLQNLGQGPELLIRYENEEAVDDSQLPKDRFSAERLKGVDSTLKIQPAELGDSAVYLCASSATSAGELFFGEGSRLTVL.